The TCR beta chain described here comes from a study of blood T cell repertoires in COVID-19 (dated by TCRdb to 2020 to 2021). Study-level background: Samples covering the acute and convalescent phases of COVID-19 were provided by collaborators in the United States, Italy and Spain. The repertoires were released in a freely available public database meant as a resource for research on the immune response to SARS-CoV-2. HLA class I and class II types, where available, came from metadata supplied by the sample provider rather than from assay-based typing. The material from the prospective study consisted of cDNA or gDNA derived from T cells, B-cell-depleted T cells, or PBMCs. Samples were obtained from the ongoing ImmuneRACE study (first 160 participants) and from 1,200 or so subjects provided by 6 global collaborators. The sample metadata nearly always contained a de-identified subject ID, COVID-19 status, age in years and sex. Deeply sampled blood TCRbeta repertoires from subjects exposed to, actively infected with, or recovered from COVID-19 were included in the dataset.

V gives up 1 base and J gives up 5 bases, and the segment between their germline ends measures 5 bases. Sequences PRHDT (CDR1) and FYEKMQ (CDR2) are obtained from the germline V gene (reference sequence). There are 12 amino acids in the CDR3, from cysteine to phenylalanine inclusive. Only the CDR3 DNA stays, 36 bases, in frame from base 1. The paper as a whole reports these results and caveats: The amount of clinical and demographic metadata varied by source and participant and was provided uncurated.

TCRbeta CDR3 regions were amplified from genomic DNA by means of the immunoSEQ Assay, a bias-controlled multiplex PCR. Per the original workflow: The number of nucleated cells in each sample was estimated from the amplification of reference gene primers within the assay. To quantify the absolute abundance of each unique TCRbeta CDR3 rearrangement, sequence reads were collapsed and filtered. For each sample, productive Simpson clonality was calculated as the square root of Simpson's diversity index over productive rearrangements. Imported from immuneACCESS, the table was reduced by TCRdb to in-frame sequences with V and J called. These copies leave out some clones; in studies compared against another copy, an unresolved V gene accounts for under half, and the cause of the remainder is not known. D and trimming were read from the DNA, whereas the V and J calls and clone size are those reported in that table. The sample has hundreds of thousands of clones on record, around 86% of them singletons. The top ten clonotypes cover 1.5% to 2% of the sample.

With respect to this clone: Which antigen it targets is not known. Base-call qualities are not available, and no considerably larger clone is one nucleotide away.

In the prospective study, participants were roughly 18 to 100 years old, resided in about two dozen geographic areas of the United States, and were enrolled through a virtual design. To assign participants to cohorts, the prospective study relied on clinical history that participants themselves reported in a screening survey and a study questionnaire. For ImmuneRACE Cohort 3, a participant was defined as recovered based on two consecutive negative NP/OP PCR tests, clearance by a healthcare professional, or resolution of symptoms. In the prospective study, mobile phlebotomists collected whole blood, serum and a nasopharyngeal or oropharyngeal swab from each participant. Prospective study participants could optionally give additional blood draws and questionnaires over an approximately two-month period. Before DNA extraction, blood samples from the prospective study were shipped at room temperature or frozen.

The specimen sequenced was PBMCs or T cells enriched from blood (not recorded which). This receptor was obtained from a woman in her fifties or sixties who had recovered from COVID-19. The chain uses TRBV13 and TRBJ2-5; a confident D gene designation cannot be given. The CDR3 here reads CASSLARETQYF. The DNA sequence is given as TGTGCCAGCAGCTTAGCACGGGAGACCCAGTACTTC. Beyond the CDR3, the reference TRBV13 and TRBJ2-5 genes provide the residues; the full variable domain reads: AAGVIQSPRHLIKEKRETATLKCYPIPRHDTVYWYQQGPGQDPQFLISFYEKMQSDKGSIPDRFSAQQFSDYHSELNMSSLELGDSALYFCASSLARETQYFGPGTRLLVL.